This T cell receptor (beta chain) was documented in a study of T cells in localized non-small cell lung cancer (TCRdb year 2020). Some background on the complete study: T cell repertoires of fewer than 250 early-stage NSCLC patients were analyzed, with tumors being compared against uninvolved tumor-adjacent lungs. All 240 or so NSCLC patients in the cohort were treatment-naive and had localized lung tumors that were resected. Of the NSCLC patients, over 120 were male and around 99 were female, and the mean age was approximately 69 years. General findings and caveats noted by the study authors: A median of 57 of the top 100 tumor clones turned up in the paired uninvolved adjacent lung, and some 27 of those clones also ranked among the top 100 of that same adjacent lung. Because the study design was exploratory, TCR variables were selected using unadjusted p-values without false-discovery rate correction. Uninvolved tumor-adjacent lung showed the highest T cell clonality, higher than tumor, which suggests more focused antigenic responses in the uninvolved tumor-adjacent lung. Because multi-region tumor sequencing was not performed, intratumor heterogeneity could not be ruled out. Longer overall survival was associated with higher T cell density in blood, whereas shorter survival was associated with higher clonality in adjacent lung.

From its cysteine to its phenylalanine, the CDR3 spans 13 amino acids. The kept DNA is CDR3 alone, 39 bases in frame from the first base. From V the trimming removes 8 bases and from J it removes 3 bases, while the gene matches leave 8 bases of the junction unaccounted for. For CDR1 and CDR2, the germline V gene lists SQVTM and ANQGSEA. TCR beta CDR3 regions were sequenced from DNA using the immunoSEQ Assay. On the authors' methods: To compute T cell density, TCR beta template counts were normalized to usable DNA, which was estimated by amplifying housekeeping genes. Using the preseqR package, richness was estimated by extrapolating to 120,000 templates for tissue samples and 400,000 templates for PBMC samples. Clonality was calculated as one minus Pielou's evenness. Tissue-enriched TCRs were identified by differential abundance testing using productive amino-acid clonotypes, minimum total count 5 and alpha 0.1. The Jaccard Index and the Morisita Overlap Index were used to measure repertoire overlap between compartments. GLIPH grouped TCR beta CDR3s together with public tetramer-defined viral CDR3s, and a viral motif had to include at least three viral sequences and also show V-gene enrichment. Not all clones reach the TCRdb copy of this immuneACCESS table, which keeps in-frame sequences only. Checked studies attribute under half of the gap to unresolved V genes and leave the rest unexplained. V and J calls and clone size are copied from that table; D and trimming were computed from the DNA. The sample table contains approximately 89,000 clones; only one count was recorded for about 78% of them. The top ten constitute over 15% of the sample.

For this clone: This clone's antigen is unknown. No much larger clonotype is one base removed from it; base qualities were not supplied.

At diagnosis, tumor, uninvolved tumor-adjacent lung and peripheral blood were collected and then preserved as a mix of FFPE and fresh-frozen material. For TCR repertoire profiling, blood samples were analyzed as peripheral blood mononuclear cells. This chain is built from TRBV29-1 and TRBJ1-2, and TRBD1 aligns with 8 junction nucleotides. This sample comprised PBMCs, obtained before any cancer treatment. The receptor comes from a man aged 40 to 70 with stage II squamous cell lung carcinoma. The nucleotides read TGCAGCTCCAGGACAGGGTCGGACTATGGCTACACCTTC. Its amino acids are CSSRTGSDYGYTF.